This T cell receptor (beta chain) was found in a study of patients and donors after allogeneic stem cell transplantation (dated by TCRdb to 2020 to 2022). The library was generated by RT-PCR. Reads for this sample came from a NextSeq 550. Using fastp at Q25 and MiXCR, TCRdb reprocessed the public reads and kept productive beta chains. For every CDR3 protein sequence, its rows merge into one entry that carries the most common genes and DNA. Counted in this sample were about 200,000 distinct CDR3 sequences; 41% of them appeared once. Of the sample, 25% to 35% falls within the top ten clones. Only a few counts were recorded for this clonotype. There is no known antigen for this receptor. Per-base quality was not reported, and no clone a single base away is much larger than it. Reading from cysteine to phenylalanine, the CDR3 counts 14 amino acids. Only the CDR3 part of the read is kept: 42 bases, read in frame from the first base. V is cut by 0 bases and J by 3 bases, and the space between the germline ends is 8 bases. CDR1 and CDR2, per the germline V gene, are LGHNA and YSLEER.

The clonotype was recovered from a human donor who was either an allogeneic HSCT recipient or a stem cell or donor lymphocyte infusion donor (not recorded which). It is not recorded whose cells these are; they may come from a transplant donor. The sample was blood, either unsorted or a sorted T cell fraction (not recorded which). The V gene is TRBV4-3 and the J gene is TRBJ1-2, with no reliable assignment of the D segment. Here the CDR3 is given as CASSQDLRDYGYTF. Here is the DNA: TGCGCCAGCAGCCAAGATCTGAGGGACTATGGCTACACCTTC.